These T cell receptor beta chains were read from a single sample in a study of molecular identifiers for immune sequencing clone quantification. TCRdb processed the PCR reads anew with MiXCR; each CDR3 protein has one entry. The repertoire holds hundreds of thousands of distinct CDR3 sequences, over 25% seen once, with 0.7% to 0.95% in the top ten. The specimen sequenced was naive CD8+ T cells from blood, with Jurkat cell RNA spiked in. These receptors were collected from a human donor in good health. Some libraries in this study had Jurkat cell RNA spiked in. CDR3s include the opening cysteine and the closing phenylalanine or tryptophan. The D gene is left open where the match is weak.

J gene: TRBJ1-4; D gene: TRBD1; V gene: TRBV4-1; CDR3 protein: CASSLRPGQGNEKLFF
J gene: TRBJ1-6; D gene: TRBD1; V gene: TRBV20-1; CDR3 protein: CSARDREGQMNSPLHF
J gene: TRBJ2-2; D gene: .; V gene: TRBV19; CDR3 protein: CASSIDPGSYESGELFF
J gene: TRBJ1-5; D gene: .; V gene: TRBV28; CDR3 protein: CASSILVGPDQPQHF
J gene: .; D gene: .; V gene: TRBV4-1; CDR3 protein: CASSQEGASVYNEQYF
J gene: TRBJ1-1; D gene: .; V gene: TRBV28; CDR3 protein: CASSLDGPPGANAEAFF
J gene: TRBJ1-5; D gene: .; V gene: TRBV2; CDR3 protein: CASSEGWQGSNQPQHF
J gene: TRBJ1-1; D gene: .; V gene: TRBV11-2; CDR3 protein: CASSLEGDYTEAFF
J gene: TRBJ1-1; D gene: .; V gene: TRBV6-2/TRBV6-3; CDR3 protein: CASSNPYLDTEAFF
J gene: TRBJ2-5; D gene: .; V gene: TRBV12-3/TRBV12-4; CDR3 protein: CAIQKTYQETQYF
J gene: TRBJ2-3; D gene: .; V gene: TRBV3-1; CDR3 protein: CASSQESSWVTQYF
J gene: TRBJ2-1; D gene: TRBD2; V gene: TRBV11-2; CDR3 protein: CAGKTSGTNEQFF
J gene: TRBJ1-5; D gene: TRBD1; V gene: TRBV6-2/TRBV6-3; CDR3 protein: CAGSSTGEGQPQHF
J gene: TRBJ2-5; D gene: .; V gene: TRBV19; CDR3 protein: CASSIKQQQETQYF
J gene: TRBJ1-1; D gene: .; V gene: TRBV7-9; CDR3 protein: CASSSQGDEAFF
J gene: TRBJ2-5; D gene: .; V gene: TRBV11-2; CDR3 protein: CASSLVGYPPETQYF
J gene: TRBJ2-7; D gene: .; V gene: TRBV7-6; CDR3 protein: CASSSSGSSYEQYF
J gene: TRBJ2-1; D gene: TRBD2; V gene: TRBV7-3; CDR3 protein: CASSLDGTMDEQFF
J gene: TRBJ2-7; D gene: TRBD2; V gene: TRBV7-9; CDR3 protein: CASSSLAGSSYEQYF
J gene: TRBJ2-3; D gene: TRBD2; V gene: TRBV9; CDR3 protein: CASSPGGSGGSDTQYF
J gene: TRBJ1-5; D gene: .; V gene: TRBV19; CDR3 protein: CASRLEDSHFEQPQHF
J gene: TRBJ2-1; D gene: .; V gene: TRBV19; CDR3 protein: CASKGVEQFF
J gene: TRBJ2-3; D gene: .; V gene: TRBV9; CDR3 protein: CASSVVSESTDTQYF
J gene: TRBJ2-7; D gene: .; V gene: TRBV4-1; CDR3 protein: CASSRPESYEQYF
J gene: TRBJ2-3; D gene: .; V gene: TRBV1; CDR3 protein: CTSIRLAGGPSDTQYF
J gene: TRBJ2-5; D gene: TRBD2; V gene: TRBV6-2/TRBV6-3; CDR3 protein: CASSYSKRGWEETQYF
J gene: TRBJ2-7; D gene: .; V gene: TRBV7-9; CDR3 protein: CASSPDSYYEQYF
J gene: TRBJ2-1; D gene: .; V gene: TRBV4-1; CDR3 protein: CASSQEPQEVEQFF
J gene: TRBJ2-7; D gene: .; V gene: TRBV27; CDR3 protein: CASSLWQGGEQYF
J gene: TRBJ2-5; D gene: .; V gene: TRBV6-1; CDR3 protein: CASRHAGYQETQYF
J gene: TRBJ2-1; D gene: .; V gene: TRBV29-1; CDR3 protein: CSVEESGSYNEQFF
J gene: TRBJ1-2; D gene: .; V gene: TRBV7-6; CDR3 protein: CASSPGILNYGYTF
J gene: TRBJ2-3; D gene: TRBD1; V gene: TRBV30; CDR3 protein: CAWEPDRKAQYF
J gene: TRBJ1-1; D gene: TRBD1; V gene: TRBV7-9; CDR3 protein: CASSSWTGDLNTEAFF
J gene: TRBJ2-1; D gene: .; V gene: TRBV7-9; CDR3 protein: CASSFPPEQFF
J gene: TRBJ2-3; D gene: TRBD2; V gene: TRBV29-1; CDR3 protein: CSVDSILLAGGRTDTQYF
J gene: TRBJ2-3; D gene: .; V gene: TRBV6-5; CDR3 protein: CASSYHIALSSTDTQYF
J gene: TRBJ2-5; D gene: TRBD2; V gene: TRBV12-3/TRBV12-4; CDR3 protein: CANSWTSGIETQYF
J gene: TRBJ2-7; D gene: TRBD2; V gene: TRBV7-2; CDR3 protein: CASRGLAGSYEQYF
J gene: TRBJ2-3; D gene: TRBD2; V gene: TRBV19; CDR3 protein: CASSPGLAGAGDTQYF
J gene: TRBJ1-1; D gene: .; V gene: TRBV4-3; CDR3 protein: CASSQGSSSTEAFF
J gene: TRBJ1-1; D gene: .; V gene: TRBV4-1; CDR3 protein: CASSHRQDYEAFF
J gene: TRBJ2-3; D gene: TRBD2; V gene: TRBV13; CDR3 protein: CASSLGSSGFTDTQYF
J gene: TRBJ2-7; D gene: .; V gene: TRBV20-1; CDR3 protein: CSARLGGEVEQYF
J gene: TRBJ2-6; D gene: TRBD1; V gene: TRBV4-3; CDR3 protein: CASSQESAFGTAPSGAYVLTF
J gene: TRBJ2-7; D gene: TRBD1; V gene: TRBV6-2/TRBV6-3; CDR3 protein: CASGWDRVSSYEQYF
J gene: TRBJ2-7; D gene: .; V gene: TRBV11-2; CDR3 protein: CASSLGVAYEQYF
J gene: TRBJ2-3; D gene: TRBD2; V gene: TRBV3-1; CDR3 protein: CASSQAAGALTDTQYF
J gene: TRBJ2-7; D gene: TRBD1; V gene: TRBV5-1; CDR3 protein: CASSTTLRDRGFYEQYF
J gene: TRBJ2-1; D gene: TRBD1; V gene: TRBV4-1; CDR3 protein: CASSQEGGSGFSYHEQFF
J gene: TRBJ2-6; D gene: .; V gene: TRBV2; CDR3 protein: CASRGSYSGANVLTF
J gene: TRBJ2-1; D gene: .; V gene: TRBV29-1; CDR3 protein: CSVEDSPRTTYNEQFF
J gene: TRBJ2-3; D gene: TRBD1; V gene: TRBV7-3; CDR3 protein: CASSLSGGGSATQYF